This T cell receptor (beta chain) came from a study of T cell repertoires in cytomegalovirus infection. The CDR3 is 15 amino acids. V dropped 1 base and J dropped 7 bases, with 13 bases sitting between them. Germline lookup yields CDR1 MDHEN and CDR2 SYDVKM. TCRdb reprocessed the reads with MiXCR, giving one entry per CDR3 protein. The sample contains around 440,000 distinct CDR3 sequences, approximately 11% of which appear only once. This clonotype showed up just a few times. The J gene is TRBJ1-4, the V gene TRBV28; maybe TRBD1 (6 bases). The clonotype was recovered from a human donor in good health (CMV status not recorded). Some clones in this sample may be carry-over from other donors' samples. The sequenced material came from PBMCs. CDR3 sequence: CASSLLGAPREKLFF. The CDR3 DNA follows: TGTGCCAGCAGTTTATTGGGGGCGCCCCGTGAAAAACTGTTTTTT. Full variable domain (missing parts from reference TRBV28 and TRBJ1-4): DVKVTQSSRYLVKRTGEKVFLECVQDMDHENMFWYRQDPGLGLRLIYFSYDVKMKEKGDIPEGYSVSREKKERFSLILESASTNQTSMYLCASSLLGAPREKLFFGSGTQLSVL.